The subject of this entry is one T cell receptor beta chain. This sample is drawn from a study of blood T cell repertoires in COVID-19. TCRdb's copy holds only in-frame clones and misses some; the assay was immunoSEQ multiplex PCR. The sample lists fewer than 250,000 clones; 80% to 90% were seen once. Trimming took off 2 bases at V and 12 bases at J, with 13 bases between the two ends. From germline, CDR1 is KGHSH and CDR2 LQKENI. The CDR3 is 13 amino acids. The receptor's source is a woman of 80 years or more with COVID-19, enrolled during active disease. The chain uses TRBV18 and TRBJ1-4; D call uncertain. Sequencing was performed on peripheral blood. Written as DNA, the CDR3 is TGTGCCAGCTCACCAGATACCGGGCGGGAACTGTTTTTT. This gives the protein CASSPDTGRELFF. The whole variable domain, remainder taken from reference TRBV18 and TRBJ1-4, is NAGVMQNPRHLVRRRGQEARLRCSPMKGHSHVYWYRQLPEEGLKFMVYLQKENIIDESGMPKERFSAEFPKEGPSILRIQQVVRGDSAAYFCASSPDTGRELFFGSGTQLSVL.